Sequencing of this TCR beta chain was carried out in a study of shared T cell receptors in the human thymus. Data came from immunoSEQ multiplex PCR; TCRdb stores just in-frame clones and leaves some out. Of roughly 500,000 clones in the sample, roughly 74% were seen once. CDR1 and CDR2 (germline): SGHRS, YFSETQ. J lost 2 bases, V lost 4 bases, and 8 bases had no gene match. This CDR3 contains 16 residues. The sample was also linked to a second study, of human thymus T cells. That source notes: Repertoires sampled from thymus and blood appeared biased in V and J gene usage. Highly overlapping thymic repertoires among unrelated individuals were reported in related research.

Sequenced input: thymocytes. The chain carries TRBV5-1 and TRBJ2-1, with 8 bases that match TRBD2. The receptor comes from a boy under two years old with a congenital heart defect. This chain's CDR3 is CASSPGGGGPYNEQFF. The CDR3 region has the DNA TGCGCCAGCAGCCCGGGGGGGGGAGGACCCTACAATGAGCAGTTCTTC.